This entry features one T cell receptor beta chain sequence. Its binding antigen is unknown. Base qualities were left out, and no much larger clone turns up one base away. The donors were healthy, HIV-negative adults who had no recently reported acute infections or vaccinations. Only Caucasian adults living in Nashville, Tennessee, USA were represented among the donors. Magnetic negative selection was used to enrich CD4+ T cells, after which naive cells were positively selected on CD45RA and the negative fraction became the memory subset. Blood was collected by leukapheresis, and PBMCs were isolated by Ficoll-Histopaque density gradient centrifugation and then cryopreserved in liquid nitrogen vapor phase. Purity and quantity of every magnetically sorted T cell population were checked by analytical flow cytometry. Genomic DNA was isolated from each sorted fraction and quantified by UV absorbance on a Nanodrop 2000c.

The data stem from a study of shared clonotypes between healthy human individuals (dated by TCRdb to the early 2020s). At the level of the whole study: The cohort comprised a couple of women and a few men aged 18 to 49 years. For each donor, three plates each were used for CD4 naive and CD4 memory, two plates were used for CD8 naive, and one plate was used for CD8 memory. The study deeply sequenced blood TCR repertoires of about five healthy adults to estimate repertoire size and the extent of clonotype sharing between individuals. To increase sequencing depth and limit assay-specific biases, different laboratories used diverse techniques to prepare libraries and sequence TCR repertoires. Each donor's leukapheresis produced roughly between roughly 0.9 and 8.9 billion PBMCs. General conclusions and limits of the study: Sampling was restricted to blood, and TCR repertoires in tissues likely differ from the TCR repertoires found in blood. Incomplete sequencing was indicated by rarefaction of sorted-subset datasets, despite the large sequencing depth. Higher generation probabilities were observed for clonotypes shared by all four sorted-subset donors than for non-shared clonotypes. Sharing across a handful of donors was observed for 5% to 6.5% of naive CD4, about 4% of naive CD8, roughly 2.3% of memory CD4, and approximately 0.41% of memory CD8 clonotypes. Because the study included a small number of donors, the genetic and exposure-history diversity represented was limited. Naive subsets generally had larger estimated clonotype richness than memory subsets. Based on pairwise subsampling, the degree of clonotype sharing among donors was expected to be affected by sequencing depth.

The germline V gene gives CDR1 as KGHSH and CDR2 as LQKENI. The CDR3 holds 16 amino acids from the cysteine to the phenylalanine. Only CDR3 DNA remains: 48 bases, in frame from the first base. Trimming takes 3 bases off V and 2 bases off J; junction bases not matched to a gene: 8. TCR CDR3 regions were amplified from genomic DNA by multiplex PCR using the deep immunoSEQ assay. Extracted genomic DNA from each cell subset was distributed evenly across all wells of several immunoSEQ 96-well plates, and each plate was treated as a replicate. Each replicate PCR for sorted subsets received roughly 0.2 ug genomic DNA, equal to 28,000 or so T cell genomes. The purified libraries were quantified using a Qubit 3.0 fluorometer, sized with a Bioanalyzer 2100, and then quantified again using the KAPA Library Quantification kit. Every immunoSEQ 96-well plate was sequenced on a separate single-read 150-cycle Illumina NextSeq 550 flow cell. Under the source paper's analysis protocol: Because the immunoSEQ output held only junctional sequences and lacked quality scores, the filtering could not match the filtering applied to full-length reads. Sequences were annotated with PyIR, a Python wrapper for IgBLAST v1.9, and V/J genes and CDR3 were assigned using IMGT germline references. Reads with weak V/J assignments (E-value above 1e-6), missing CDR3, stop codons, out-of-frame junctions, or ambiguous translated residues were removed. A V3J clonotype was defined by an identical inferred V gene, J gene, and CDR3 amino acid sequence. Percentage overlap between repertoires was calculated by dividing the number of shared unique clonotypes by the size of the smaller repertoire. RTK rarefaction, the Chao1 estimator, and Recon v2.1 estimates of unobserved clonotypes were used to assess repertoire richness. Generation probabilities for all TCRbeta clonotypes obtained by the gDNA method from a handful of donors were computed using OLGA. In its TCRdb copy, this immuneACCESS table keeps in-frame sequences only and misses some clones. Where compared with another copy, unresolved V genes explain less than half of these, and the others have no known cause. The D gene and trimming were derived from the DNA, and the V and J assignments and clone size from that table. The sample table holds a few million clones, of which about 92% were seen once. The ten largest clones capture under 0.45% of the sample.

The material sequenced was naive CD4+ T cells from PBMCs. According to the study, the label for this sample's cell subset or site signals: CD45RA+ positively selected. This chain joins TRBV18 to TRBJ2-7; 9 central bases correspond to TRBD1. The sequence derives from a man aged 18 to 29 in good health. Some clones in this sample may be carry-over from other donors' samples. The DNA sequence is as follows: TGTGCCAGCTCACCGGCTGGGACAGGGTGGGCCTACGAGCAGTACTTC. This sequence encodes CASSPAGTGWAYEQYF.